Below are 17 T cell receptor beta chains sequenced from a single sample in a study of shared clonotypes between healthy human individuals (dated by TCRdb to about 2020). The protocol used for the library was the immunoSEQ multiplex PCR assay. Held by TCRdb, this immuneACCESS table contains in-frame sequences only and omits some clones. Under half of the omission traces to an unresolved V gene where checked; the cause of the rest is unknown. In all, the sample holds just over 2,000,000 clones, and 85% to 95% of those were seen once. The ten largest clones represent 0.1% to 0.15% of the sample. The sample consisted of naive CD4+ T cells sorted from blood. What this sample's cell subset or site label stands for: CD45RA+ positively selected. The receptors come from a man aged 18 to 30 in good health.

The rearrangement links TRBV28 to TRBJ2-3; 9 nucleotides agree with TRBD1. CDR1 and CDR2 from the germline V gene are MDHEN and SYDVKM. This CDR3 has 15 residues. V shed 8 bases, J shed 6 bases, and the junction held 12 bases outside the gene matches. CDR3 nucleotide sequence: TGTGCCAGCGCCTACCGGGACAGGGTCGCCGATACGCAGTATTTT. It translates to CASAYRDRVADTQYF.

V and J are TRBV7-2 and TRBJ2-1; D remains unclear. In germline, CDR1 is SGHTA, CDR2 FQGNSA. The germline V and J ends were trimmed by 3 bases and 2 bases, with 5 bases remaining between them. The CDR3 totals 13 residues. This CDR3 is CASSFRPYNEQFF. Written as DNA, the CDR3 is TGTGCCAGCAGCTTCCGACCCTACAATGAGCAGTTCTTC.

The V call is TRBV29-1, the J call TRBJ1-1; TRBD1 is a possible D gene (6 bases). Trimming shortened V by 4 bases and J by 7 bases, and 16 bases separated the two germline ends. The CDR3 is made up of 13 amino acids. CDR1 is SQVTM and CDR2 is ANQGSEA in the germline V gene. The CDR3 coding sequence is TGCAGCGTTGGTGACAGGTACCTCGATGAAGCTTTCTTT. It translates to CSVGDRYLDEAFF.

This clone was seen many times. Here the CDR3 DNA reads TGCGCCAGCAGCCAAGCCCTGGACAGGTTCGCTAACTATGGCTACACCTTC. It codes for CASSQALDRFANYGYTF. The chain uses TRBV4-3 and TRBJ1-2; 7 bases fit TRBD1. V was pared by 1 base and J by 0 bases, with 8 bases of the junction left unmatched. The length of the CDR3 is 17 residues. The germline gives CDR1 LGHNA, CDR2 YSLEER.

The rearrangement joins TRBV5-4 to TRBJ2-1; TRBD2 matches 15 bases. CDR3 length equals 17 residues. V shed 4 bases and J 4 bases; nucleotides not matched to a gene: 6. Germline lookup yields CDR1 SGHNT and CDR2 YYREEE (reference sequence). As DNA, the CDR3 is TGTGCCAGCAGCATTGGACTAGCGGGGGGGGAATACAATGAGCAGTTCTTC. This translates into CASSIGLAGGEYNEQFF.

This chain connects TRBV18 to TRBJ1-5; D is unresolved. The CDR3 extends over 13 amino acids. V lost 3 bases, J lost 9 bases, and 12 bases lay in between. Germline V lookup: CDR1 KGHSH, CDR2 LQKENI. For the CDR3, the DNA is TGTGCCAGCTCACCTGCTAGAACGTGGCCCCAGCATTTT. Its translation: CASSPARTWPQHF.

The rearrangement joins TRBV9 to TRBJ2-5; 8 bases are shared with TRBD2. The CDR3 runs 16 residues. The germline gives CDR1 SGDLS, CDR2 YYNGEE. Trimming took 1 base from V and 5 from J; bases not matched to a gene: 10. For the CDR3, the DNA is TGTGCCAGCAGCGTAACAAGCGGGGGAGGCCTGGAGACCCAGTACTTC. Its translation: CASSVTSGGGLETQYF.

This clone has just one count. This chain links TRBV28 with TRBJ1-5, with D maybe TRBD1 (5 bases). Germline V CDR1 and CDR2: MDHEN, SYDVKM. Trimming removed 2 bases at V and 6 bases at J, with 11 bases between. CDR3 length equals 14 residues. CDR3 loop: CASSLVGRSQPQHF. The CDR3, as DNA: TGTGCCAGCAGTTTAGTGGGGCGAAGTCAGCCCCAGCATTTT.

This chain connects TRBV28 to TRBJ2-7; possibly TRBD1 for D (6 bases). CDR1 and CDR2 (germline): MDHEN, SYDVKM. Trimming took 2 bases from V and 2 from J, leaving 13 bases between them. This CDR3 spans 15 amino acids. CDR3 coding DNA: TGTGCCAGCAGTTTAGAGACAGGTGTCACCTACGAGCAGTACTTC. Translation: CASSLETGVTYEQYF.

This clone has just one count. The V call is TRBV19, the J call TRBJ2-3, with unresolved D. The germline V gene encodes CDR1 LNHDA and CDR2 SQIVND (reference sequence). Between the trimmed V and J ends, which lost 10 bases and 0 bases, there was a span of 5 bases. The CDR3 has 11 residues. In DNA, the CDR3 is TGTGCCACCAGGAGCACAGATACGCAGTATTTT. Translated: CATRSTDTQYF.

This clone was seen only once. The V and J genes are TRBV5-1 and TRBJ2-6, with D perhaps matching TRBD2 (6 bases). V was pared by 2 bases and J by 2 bases, with 14 bases between. CDR3 length: 17 residues. The germline CDR1 and CDR2 sequences are SGHRS and YFSETQ. CDR3 nucleotides: TGCGCCAGCAGCTTACGCGGGACGGCGCCTGGGGCCAACGTCCTGACTTTC. This sequence encodes CASSLRGTAPGANVLTF.

The genes are TRBV7-2 and TRBJ2-5; 9 bases are a match to TRBD2. The J segment lost 1 base and the V segment lost 3 bases, leaving 9 bases of the junction unmatched. The CDR3 contains 17 residues. Per the germline V gene, CDR1 is SGHTA and CDR2 is FQGNSA. This CDR3 reads CASSLGLAVVGQETQYF. The DNA of the CDR3 is TGTGCCAGCAGCTTGGGACTAGCAGTTGTTGGCCAAGAGACCCAGTACTTC. The whole variable domain, remainder taken from reference TRBV7-2 and TRBJ2-5, is GAGVSQSPSNKVTEKGKDVELRCDPISGHTALYWYRQSLGQGLEFLIYFQGNSAPDKSGLPSDRFSAERTGGSVSTLTIQRTQQEDSAVYLCASSLGLAVVGQETQYFGPGTRLLVL.

The chain combines TRBV5-1 with TRBJ1-1, with TRBD1 as a possible D gene (5 bases). The V gene's germline CDR1 is SGHRS and CDR2 YFSETQ. Trimming left V 4 bases short and J 3 bases short, with 13 bases between. This CDR3 is built from 14 residues. In DNA form, the CDR3 reads TGCGCCAGCAGCCCTGGGGACCGGGACACTGAAGCTTTCTTT. Its protein product is CASSPGDRDTEAFF.

The chain has TRBV21-1 and TRBJ1-5; the table assigns TRBD1, which was not confirmed against the DNA. TRBV21-1 is shown as a pseudogene. This CDR3 has 15 amino acids. As DNA, the CDR3 is TGTGCCAGCAGCAAAGTGGGGGCGAGCAATCAGCCCCAGCATTTT. Its protein is CASSKVGASNQPQHF.

This clone appeared once. V is TRBV2 and J is TRBJ2-1; 12 nucleotides agree with TRBD2. CDR3 size: 15 residues. Germline values: CDR1 SNHLY, CDR2 FYNNEI. V lost 6 bases, J lost 5 bases, and 5 bases stayed unmatched. The CDR3 loop is CASSFTSGGNNEQFF. Written as DNA, the CDR3 is TGTGCCAGCAGCTTCACTAGCGGGGGGAACAATGAGCAGTTCTTC.

In DNA, the CDR3 is TGTGCCAGCAGCGGACTAGCGGGGGGCCCTTGGGTTCAAGAGACCCAGTACTTC. It yields the protein CASSGLAGGPWVQETQYF. The gene calls are TRBV11-2 and TRBJ2-5, with TRBD2 matching 14 bases. Germline lookup yields CDR1 SGHAT and CDR2 FQNNGV. The V and J ends lost 5 bases and 2 bases, in that order; junction bases with no gene match: 10. This CDR3 comprises 18 residues.

The chain uses TRBV18 and TRBJ2-5; 8 bases are shared with TRBD1. Per the germline V gene, CDR1 is KGHSH and CDR2 is LQKENI. With 5 bases clipped from V and 2 bases from J, the junction kept 7 bases outside the gene matches. The CDR3 loop spans 15 amino acids. The CDR3 here is CASSDRGSGQETQYF. As DNA, the CDR3 is TGTGCCAGCTCAGACAGGGGATCGGGGCAAGAGACCCAGTACTTC. Full variable domain (rest looked up from reference TRBV18 and TRBJ2-5): NAGVMQNPRHLVRRRGQEARLRCSPMKGHSHVYWYRQLPEEGLKFMVYLQKENIIDESGMPKERFSAEFPKEGPSILRIQQVVRGDSAAYFCASSDRGSGQETQYFGPGTRLLVL.